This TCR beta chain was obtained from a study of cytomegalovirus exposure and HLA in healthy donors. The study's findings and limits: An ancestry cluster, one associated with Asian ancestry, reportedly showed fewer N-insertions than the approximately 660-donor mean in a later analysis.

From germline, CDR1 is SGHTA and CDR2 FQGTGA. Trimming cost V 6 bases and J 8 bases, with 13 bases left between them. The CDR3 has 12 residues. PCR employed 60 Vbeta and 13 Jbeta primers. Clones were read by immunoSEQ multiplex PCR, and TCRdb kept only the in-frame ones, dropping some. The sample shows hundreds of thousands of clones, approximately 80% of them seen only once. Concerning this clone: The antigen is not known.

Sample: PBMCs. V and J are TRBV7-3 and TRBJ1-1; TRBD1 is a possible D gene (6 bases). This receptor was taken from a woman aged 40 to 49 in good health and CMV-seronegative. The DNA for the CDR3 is TGTGCCAGCAGTGTGAGGGGGGGAGAAGCTTTCTTT. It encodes CASSVRGGEAFF.